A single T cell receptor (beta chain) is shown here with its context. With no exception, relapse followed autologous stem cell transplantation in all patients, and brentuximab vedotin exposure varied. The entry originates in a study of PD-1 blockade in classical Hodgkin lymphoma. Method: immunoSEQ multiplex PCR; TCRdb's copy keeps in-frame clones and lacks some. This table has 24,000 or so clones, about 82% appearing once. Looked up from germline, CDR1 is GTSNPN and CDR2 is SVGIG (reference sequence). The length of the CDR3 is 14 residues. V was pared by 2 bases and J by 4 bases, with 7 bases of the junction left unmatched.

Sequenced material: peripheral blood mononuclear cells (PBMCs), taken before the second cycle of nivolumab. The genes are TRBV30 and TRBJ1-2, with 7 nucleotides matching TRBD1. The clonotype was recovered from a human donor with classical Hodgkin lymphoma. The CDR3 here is CAWSFPQGGYGYTF. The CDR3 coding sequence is TGTGCCTGGAGTTTCCCCCAGGGGGGCTATGGCTACACCTTC.